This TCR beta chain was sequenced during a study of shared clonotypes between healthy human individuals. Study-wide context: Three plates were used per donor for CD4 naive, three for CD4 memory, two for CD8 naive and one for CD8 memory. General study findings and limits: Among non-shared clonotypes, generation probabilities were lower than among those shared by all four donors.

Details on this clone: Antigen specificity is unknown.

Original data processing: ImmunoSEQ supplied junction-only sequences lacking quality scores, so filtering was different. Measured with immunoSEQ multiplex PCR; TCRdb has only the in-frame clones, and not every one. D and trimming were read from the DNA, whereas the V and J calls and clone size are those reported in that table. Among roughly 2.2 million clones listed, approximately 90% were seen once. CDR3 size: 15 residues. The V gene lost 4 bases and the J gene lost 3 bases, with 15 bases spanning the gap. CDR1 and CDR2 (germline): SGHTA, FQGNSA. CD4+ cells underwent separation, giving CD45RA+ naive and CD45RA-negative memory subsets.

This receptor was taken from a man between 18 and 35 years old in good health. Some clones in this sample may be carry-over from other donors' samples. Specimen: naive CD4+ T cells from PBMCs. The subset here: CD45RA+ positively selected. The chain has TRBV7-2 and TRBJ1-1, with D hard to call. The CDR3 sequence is CASSSTRLKDTEAFF. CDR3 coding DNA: TGTGCCAGCAGCTCGACCCGCTTGAAAGACACTGAAGCTTTCTTT.